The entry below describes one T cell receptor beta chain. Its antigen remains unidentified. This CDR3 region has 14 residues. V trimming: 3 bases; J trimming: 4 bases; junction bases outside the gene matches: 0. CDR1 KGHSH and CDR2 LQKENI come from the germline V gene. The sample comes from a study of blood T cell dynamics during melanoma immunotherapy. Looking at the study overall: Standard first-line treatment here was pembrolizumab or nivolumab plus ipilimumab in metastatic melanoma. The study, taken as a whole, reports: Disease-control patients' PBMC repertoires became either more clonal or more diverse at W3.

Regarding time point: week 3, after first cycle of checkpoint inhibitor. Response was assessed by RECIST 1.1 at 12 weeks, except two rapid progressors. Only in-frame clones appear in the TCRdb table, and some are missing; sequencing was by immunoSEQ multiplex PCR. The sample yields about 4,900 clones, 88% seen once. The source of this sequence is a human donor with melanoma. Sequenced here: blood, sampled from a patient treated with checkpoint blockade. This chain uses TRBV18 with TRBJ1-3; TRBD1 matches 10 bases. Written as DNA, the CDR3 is TGTGCCAGCTCACCGGACAGGGGGGGAAACACCATATATTTT. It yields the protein CASSPDRGGNTIYF.